Listed here are 26 T cell receptor beta chains from one sample, sequenced in a study of blood T cell repertoires in COVID-19. The data were produced by immunoSEQ multiplex PCR, yet TCRdb's version contains in-frame clones alone and is incomplete. Among 130,000 or so clones listed, 80% to 85% were seen once. Sequencing was performed on peripheral blood. Receptor source: a man aged 25 to 40 with COVID-19, enrolled during active disease.

The rearrangement joins TRBV12-5 to TRBJ2-3, with 11 bases aligning to TRBD2. CDR1 and CDR2 from the germline V gene are LGHNT and FRNRAP. V lost 5 bases, J lost 2 bases, and 6 bases stayed unmatched. CDR3 length: 16 amino acids. CDR3 sequence: CASGLGLAGHTDTQYF. The DNA for the CDR3 is TGTGCTAGTGGTCTCGGACTAGCGGGTCACACAGATACGCAGTATTTT.

CDR3 amino acids: CASSKNGVGEQYF. The CDR3 DNA follows: TGTGCCAGCAGCAAAAACGGGGTGGGCGAGCAGTACTTC. The rearrangement links TRBV6-5 to TRBJ2-7; tentatively, D is TRBD2 (5 bases). Germline CDR1 reads MNHEY; CDR2 reads SVGAGI. This CDR3 has 13 residues. Trimming left V 6 bases short and J 6 bases short, with 15 bases between.

This clone was seen just once. The chain joins TRBV14 to TRBJ2-1, with D perhaps TRBD1 (6 bases). The CDR3 is made up of 15 amino acids. CDR1 and CDR2 from the germline V gene are SGHDN and FVKESK. The V and J ends lost 1 base and 6 bases respectively, with 13 bases between them. CDR3: CASSQGRGRSNEQFF. CDR3 bases: TGTGCCAGCAGCCAAGGTAGGGGGAGAAGCAATGAGCAGTTCTTC. Supplemented by reference TRBV14 and TRBJ2-1, the full variable domain reads EAGVTQFPSHSVIEKGQTVTLRCDPISGHDNLYWYRRVMGKEIKFLLHFVKESKQDESGMPNNRFLAERTGGTYSTLKVQPAELEDSGVYFCASSQGRGRSNEQFFGPGTRLTVL.

The chain links TRBV29-1 to TRBJ2-5, with D possibly being TRBD1 (6 bases). V was trimmed by 6 bases and J by 5 bases, leaving 16 bases between them. Per germline, CDR1 SQVTM and CDR2 ANQGSEA. The length of the CDR3 is 13 residues. CDR3 sequence: CSVAGQRGETQYF. The DNA of the CDR3 is TGCAGCGTGGCCGGACAGCGTGGGGAGACCCAGTACTTC.

The genes are TRBV7-2 and TRBJ1-2; maybe TRBD1 (6 bases). Trimming stripped 5 bases from V and 7 bases from J, with 14 bases between. This CDR3 is built from 13 residues. In germline, CDR1 is SGHTA, CDR2 FQGNSA. The CDR3 DNA sequence: TGTGCCAGCAGCCTCGAACAGGGTGCTGGCTACACCTTC. Protein sequence: CASSLEQGAGYTF.

The chain couples TRBV2 to TRBJ1-1; 7 bases line up with TRBD1. J was trimmed by 5 bases and V by 5 bases; bases with no gene match: 5. CDR3 length: 13 residues. Germline CDR1 reads SNHLY; CDR2 reads FYNNEI. The CDR3 nucleotides read TGTGCCAGCAGTAAGACAGGGCGGACTGAAGCTTTCTTT. Translating gives CASSKTGRTEAFF.

This clone was found a few times. The rearrangement joins TRBV28 to TRBJ1-5, with TRBD1 as a possible D gene (5 bases). The CDR3 has 16 amino acids. With 3 bases removed from V and 4 bases from J, the gap between germline ends came to 16 bases. The germline V gene has CDR1 MDHEN and CDR2 SYDVKM. CDR3 bases: TGTGCCAGCAGTTTTTGGGGGGACTCGTCTAATCAGCCCCAGCATTTT. Its protein is CASSFWGDSSNQPQHF.

The rearrangement joins TRBV19 to TRBJ1-3; 8 bases agree with TRBD1. Trimming at V came to 7 bases and at J to 9 bases, leaving 8 bases not matched to a gene. Looked up from germline, CDR1 is LNHDA and CDR2 is SQIVND (reference sequence). The CDR3 extends over 13 amino acids. This chain's CDR3 is CASKGTGLSTIYF. The CDR3 DNA reads TGTGCCAGTAAAGGGACAGGATTGAGCACCATATATTTT.

The V gene is TRBV5-1, the J gene TRBJ2-5; 10 bases line up with TRBD1. CDR1 is SGHRS and CDR2 is YFSETQ in the germline V gene. Unmatched junction bases numbered 11, after V lost 0 bases and J lost 3 bases. This CDR3 comprises 18 residues. The CDR3 sequence is CASSLAFSDRGREETQYF. The CDR3, as DNA: TGCGCCAGCAGCTTGGCTTTTAGTGACAGGGGGCGCGAAGAGACCCAGTACTTC.

The V call is TRBV7-8, the J call TRBJ1-6; TRBD1 matches 7 bases. V dropped 5 bases and J dropped 8; count of bases not matched to a gene: 9. The germline gives CDR1 SGHVS, CDR2 FQNEAQ. The CDR3 extends over 15 amino acids. The DNA of the CDR3 is TGTGCCAGCAGCATCAGGACAGGAGGGTATTCACCCCTCCACTTT. It is translated as CASSIRTGGYSPLHF.

This rearrangement joins TRBV7-6 to TRBJ2-7; 12 bases match TRBD2. Germline CDR1 SGHVS, CDR2 FNYEAQ. The CDR3 is made up of 16 amino acids. With 1 base clipped from V and 5 bases from J, the junction kept 6 bases outside the gene matches. CDR3 residues: CASSLGLAGVGDEQYF. CDR3 nucleotides: TGTGCCAGCAGCTTAGGACTAGCGGGAGTAGGAGACGAGCAGTACTTC.

The V call is TRBV5-1, the J call TRBJ2-1; no reliable D call. V lost 4 bases and J lost 6, with 14 bases in between. The CDR3 runs to 14 residues. Looked up from germline, CDR1 is SGHRS and CDR2 is YFSETQ. The CDR3 DNA reads as TGCGCCAGCAGCCCTTCCTCCCTAGTCAATGAGCAGTTCTTC. Amino acids: CASSPSSLVNEQFF.

This clone was seen only a few times. V gene TRBV3-1 (or the pseudogene TRBV3-2) combines with J gene TRBJ1-3, with D unresolved. The germline V and J ends were trimmed by 1 base and 1 base, with 8 bases remaining between them. The CDR3 has 15 amino acids. Looked up from germline, CDR1 is LGHDT and CDR2 is YNNKEL (reference sequence). CDR3 coding DNA: TGTGCCAGCAGCCAAGTGGCGACATCTGGAAACACCATATATTTT. Translated, it gives CASSQVATSGNTIYF.

The chain recombines TRBV9 with TRBJ2-5; maybe TRBD2 (6 bases). Germline V gives CDR1 SGDLS, CDR2 YYNGEE. There are 14 residues in the CDR3. The V gene lost 2 bases and the J gene lost 5 bases, with 13 bases spanning the gap. CDR3 protein: CASSVAGSGETQYF. CDR3 bases: TGTGCCAGCAGCGTCGCCGGGAGCGGGGAGACCCAGTACTTC.

The chain uses TRBV2 and TRBJ1-4; D is unclear. The CDR3 length is 14 residues. Trimming took 1 base from V and 5 from J, leaving 8 bases between them. Germline assignment: CDR1 SNHLY and CDR2 FYNNEI. Here the CDR3 reads CASSEEQRNEKLFF. CDR3 nucleotide sequence: TGTGCCAGCAGTGAAGAACAGCGGAATGAAAAACTGTTTTTT.

This clone was seen only once. The genes are TRBV7-9 and TRBJ2-3; 15 positions match TRBD2. CDR3 length: 17 amino acids. Germline CDR1 is SEHNR and CDR2 is FQNEAQ (reference sequence). Trimming removed 8 bases from V and 2 bases from J; junction bases left unmatched: 8. The CDR3 region has the DNA TGTGCCAGCCTCGGGACTAGCGGGAGGTACCTCACAGATACGCAGTATTTT. Amino acid sequence: CASLGTSGRYLTDTQYF. The variable domain in full, completed from reference TRBV7-9 and TRBJ2-3, reads DTGVSQNPRHKITKRGQNVTFRCDPISEHNRLYWYRQTLGQGPEFLTYFQNEAQLEKSRLLSDRFSAERPKGSFSTLEIQRTEQGDSAMYLCASLGTSGRYLTDTQYFGPGTRLTVL.

This clone was detected once. The rearrangement joins TRBV4-1 to TRBJ2-6; D is uncertain. The CDR3 has 17 amino acids. Trimming shortened V by 2 bases and J by 4 bases, and 15 bases separated the two germline ends. Looked up from germline, CDR1 is MGHRA and CDR2 is YSYEKL. The CDR3 protein is CASSQSGASSGANVLTF. CDR3 nucleotide sequence: TGCGCCAGCAGCCAAAGTGGAGCGAGCTCCGGGGCCAACGTCCTGACTTTC.

The J gene is TRBJ2-2, the V gene TRBV9, with 13 bases lining up with TRBD2. There are 15 residues in the CDR3. J was trimmed by 6 bases and V by 4 bases; bases with no gene match: 3. Germline loops: CDR1 SGDLS, CDR2 YYNGEE. The CDR3 sequence: CASSKLAGGPGELFF. CDR3 coding DNA: TGTGCCAGCAGCAAACTAGCGGGAGGGCCCGGGGAGCTGTTTTTT.

In DNA, the CDR3 is TGTGCCAGCAGCTCCTACCACGAGGGGACAAGGGATAGCACAGATACGCAGTATTTT. Translation gives CASSSYHEGTRDSTDTQYF. The chain recombines TRBV11-3 with TRBJ2-3, with D tentatively TRBD1 (6 bases). Between the trimmed V and J ends, which lost 4 bases and 0 bases, there was a span of 23 bases. The V gene's germline CDR1 is SGHNT and CDR2 YENEEA. CDR3 length: 19 amino acids.

This chain uses TRBV9 with TRBJ2-7; 11 bases map to TRBD1. V lost 4 bases and J lost 5; bases outside the gene matches: 8. This CDR3 is built from 15 residues. Germline V lookup: CDR1 SGDLS, CDR2 YYNGEE. This chain's CDR3 is CASSRRTGGLDEQYF. For the CDR3, the DNA is TGTGCCAGCAGCCGACGGACAGGGGGCTTGGACGAGCAGTACTTC.

The chain couples TRBV28 to TRBJ2-7; 8 bases align to TRBD1. The CDR3 contains 18 residues. CDR1 and CDR2 from the germline V gene are MDHEN and SYDVKM. With V trimmed by 6 bases and J by 0 bases, 16 bases remained unmatched. CDR3 sequence: CASRGWAGTGPYSYEQYF. The DNA for the CDR3 is TGTGCCAGCAGGGGGTGGGCCGGGACAGGTCCTTACTCCTACGAGCAGTACTTC.

CDR3 sequence reads: CASSKTSGPRTDTQYF. Written as DNA, the CDR3 is TGTGCCAGCAGCAAGACTAGCGGCCCCCGCACAGATACGCAGTATTTT. V usage is TRBV7-8 and J usage is TRBJ2-3; TRBD2 aligns across 9 bases. This CDR3 is 16 amino acids long. J gave up 1 base and V 5 bases, and 7 bases lay outside the gene matches. The V gene's germline CDR1 is SGHVS and CDR2 FQNEAQ. The whole variable domain, filled in from reference TRBV7-8 and TRBJ2-3, reads GAGVSQSPRYKVAKRGQDVALRCDPISGHVSLFWYQQALGQGPEFLTYFQNEAQLDKSGLPSDRFFAERPEGSVSTLKIQRTQQEDSAVYLCASSKTSGPRTDTQYFGPGTRLTVL.

This clone was counted between two and nine times. This chain connects TRBV6-4 to TRBJ2-1; weak D call: TRBD2 (5 bases). Trimming pared 0 bases from V and 8 bases from J, leaving 14 bases between. The CDR3 covers 15 residues. Per germline, CDR1 MRHNA and CDR2 SNTAGT. This chain's CDR3 is CASSDSVGGTDEQFF. As DNA, the CDR3 is TGTGCCAGCAGTGACTCGGTAGGAGGTACGGATGAGCAGTTCTTC.

The chain carries TRBV5-5 and TRBJ1-1, with 10 bases fitting TRBD1. Germline assignment: CDR1 SGHKS and CDR2 YYEKEE (reference sequence). Germline trimming cut 5 bases from V and 1 base from J; bases unmatched to any gene: 2. The CDR3 runs 14 residues. CDR3 amino acids: CASRGTGENTEAFF. The DNA of the CDR3 is TGTGCCAGCAGGGGGACAGGGGAGAACACTGAAGCTTTCTTT.

The chain combines TRBV30 with TRBJ2-2; TRBD2 agrees at 9 bases. The CDR3 has 15 amino acids. Germline V lookup: CDR1 GTSNPN, CDR2 SVGIG (reference sequence). The trim removed 0 bases at V and 7 bases at J, leaving 6 bases unmatched. This CDR3 reads CAWSVPLAGYGELFF. The CDR3 coding sequence is TGTGCCTGGAGTGTACCCCTAGCGGGATACGGGGAGCTGTTTTTT.

The chain joins TRBV5-1 to TRBJ2-7, with D tentatively TRBD1 (6 bases). The CDR3 length is 15 residues. V was shortened by 5 bases and J by 0 bases, with 15 bases between the two germline ends. The V gene's germline CDR1 is SGHRS and CDR2 YFSETQ. CDR3 nucleotides: TGCGCCAGCAGGTGGGGGCCCACCAACTCCTACGAGCAGTACTTC. It codes for CASRWGPTNSYEQYF. Full variable domain (outside the CDR3, taken from reference TRBV5-1 and TRBJ2-7): KAGVTQTPRYLIKTRGQQVTLSCSPISGHRSVSWYQQTPGQGLQFLFEYFSETQRNKGNFPGRFSGRQFSNSRSEMNVSTLELGDSALYLCASRWGPTNSYEQYFGPGTRLTVT.